Listed here are 22 T cell receptor beta chains from one sample, sequenced in a study of identical twins. TCRdb independently ran MiXCR on the 5' RACE reads; one entry per CDR3 protein. The sample carries some 260,000 distinct CDR3 sequences, roughly an eighth recorded once. Sequenced sample: memory (CD45RO+) T cells sorted from blood. The receptor source for this set is a woman aged 18-35 years in good health.

The CDR3 reads CSAQGQGGGQETQYF. The CDR3 bases are TGCAGTGCCCAGGGACAGGGGGGGGGGCAAGAGACCCAGTACTTC. The chain joins TRBV20-1 to TRBJ2-5, with 11 bases aligning to TRBD1. Losses at the gene ends were 6 bases for V and 2 bases for J; bases not matched to a gene: 8. This CDR3 comprises 15 residues. The germline CDR1 and CDR2 sequences are DFQATT and SNEGSKA (reference sequence).

This clonotype was detected a few times. The V gene is TRBV12-3 or TRBV12-4, the J gene TRBJ2-1; D possibly corresponds to TRBD2 (6 bases). CDR3 size: 12 residues. V dropped 9 bases and J dropped 4 bases, with 10 bases sitting between them. CDR3 sequence: CASRGRYNEQFF. As DNA, the CDR3 is TGTGCCAGTCGGGGGAGGTACAATGAGCAGTTCTTC.

The chain joins TRBV6-1 to TRBJ2-6; D gene uncertain. This CDR3 is 15 amino acids long. V lost 6 bases to trimming and J lost 0 bases, with 9 bases between them. Germline V gene sequence: CDR1 MNHNS, CDR2 SASEGT. CDR3 DNA sequence: TGTGCCAGCAGCATTACCAGCTCTGGGGCCAACGTCCTGACTTTC. Its protein product is CASSITSSGANVLTF.

The chain has TRBV7-2 and TRBJ2-1, with TRBD2 matching 8 bases. V trimming: 4 bases; J trimming: 9 bases; junction bases outside the gene matches: 20. Germline loops: CDR1 SGHTA, CDR2 FQGNSA. The CDR3 has 18 amino acids. CDR3 in DNA: TGTGCCAGCAGCTCCGGGCTAAGCGGGAGAGGGGTTTCGGGTGAGCAGTTCTTC. Protein: CASSSGLSGRGVSGEQFF.

In this sample, this clonotype turned up many times. The CDR3 nucleotides are TGTGCCAGCAGTGATTCGACAGGCCTTAACTATGGCTACACCTTC. The encoded protein is CASSDSTGLNYGYTF. This chain connects TRBV12-3 or TRBV12-4 to TRBJ1-2; a weak D match, TRBD1 (6 bases). V was pared by 5 bases and J by 1 base, with 14 bases between. The CDR3 is made up of 15 amino acids.

V and J are TRBV30 and TRBJ2-7; 12 bases fit TRBD2. The V gene end was trimmed by 3 bases and the J gene end by 12 bases; junction bases not matched to a gene: 12. Germline CDR1 and CDR2: GTSNPN and SVGIG (reference sequence). CDR3 size: 14 residues. CDR3 loop: CAWRLGTSGSRMYF. CDR3 nucleotide sequence: TGTGCCTGGAGGTTGGGGACTAGCGGGTCGAGAATGTACTTC.

This clonotype was detected ten times or more. The chain couples TRBV12-3 or TRBV12-4 to TRBJ2-3, with D tentatively TRBD2 (6 bases). This CDR3 spans 12 amino acids. Trimming removed 6 bases from V and 3 bases from J, with 7 bases in between. In nucleotides, the CDR3 is TGTGCCAGCAGAGGGACTACAGATACGCAGTATTTT. Amino acid sequence: CASRGTTDTQYF.

The chain is built from TRBV11-2 and TRBJ1-2; D call uncertain. CDR1 and CDR2 (germline): SGHAT, FQNNGV. Trimming removed 0 bases at V and 0 bases at J, with 8 bases between. CDR3 length: 15 amino acids. This CDR3 reads CASSLERSTNYGYTF. CDR3 nucleotide sequence: TGTGCCAGCAGCTTAGAAAGGTCAACTAACTATGGCTACACCTTC.

This clonotype has more than one count but fewer than ten. At one of its ends the junction is not consistent with the germline gene, which may arise from a read error. The V call is TRBV6-2 or TRBV6-3, the J call TRBJ2-7; D is unresolved. The CDR3 loop spans 12 amino acids. Germline values: CDR1 MNHEY, CDR2 SVGEGT. Here the CDR3 DNA reads TGTGCCAGCAGTTACTCGAAGGTACCTCGGAACTTC. Translation: CASSYSKVPRNF.

This chain uses TRBV4-2 with TRBJ2-5; 10 bases fit TRBD2. The germline gives CDR1 LGHNA, CDR2 YNFKEQ. The junction had 7 bases not matched to a gene; V was cut back by 2 bases and J by 4 bases. The CDR3 consists of 16 residues. The CDR3 region is CASSQTSLAGVETQYF. CDR3 coding DNA: TGTGCCAGCAGCCAAACCTCCCTAGCGGGAGTAGAGACCCAGTACTTC.

This chain uses TRBV20-1 with TRBJ2-1; possibly TRBD2 for D (5 bases). V shed 5 bases and J shed 9 bases, with 14 bases lying between them. This CDR3 is 12 amino acids long. In germline, CDR1 is DFQATT, CDR2 SNEGSKA (reference sequence). In DNA, the CDR3 is TGCAGTGCTTCCCCTTGGGAGAGTGAGCAGTTCTTC. It is translated as CSASPWESEQFF.

This clonotype was detected many times. The chain couples TRBV20-1 to TRBJ1-1, with D unclear. The V gene's germline CDR1 is DFQATT and CDR2 SNEGSKA (reference sequence). V was shortened by 3 bases and J by 11 bases, with 7 bases between the two germline ends. The CDR3 is 9 amino acids. In nucleotides, the CDR3 is TGCAGTGCTAGCGGAGAGGCTTTCTTT. It translates to CSASGEAFF.

This clonotype was detected a few times. The chain combines TRBV12-3 or TRBV12-4 with TRBJ2-1, with 12 bases lining up with TRBD2. The J segment lost 5 bases and the V segment lost 7 bases, leaving 6 bases of the junction unmatched. The CDR3 length is 15 residues. CDR3 sequence: CASTLAGGSHNEQFF. CDR3 DNA sequence: TGTGCCAGCACCCTAGCGGGGGGGTCCCACAATGAGCAGTTCTTC.

This clonotype turned up a few times. The chain combines TRBV5-1 with TRBJ2-6, with TRBD1 identical over 7 bases. The length of the CDR3 is 18 residues. Trimming cost V 4 bases and J 0 bases; bases outside gene matches: 10. The germline V gene encodes CDR1 SGHRS and CDR2 YFSETQ. CDR3 region: CASSTGTDVFSGANVLTF. CDR3 coding DNA: TGCGCCAGCAGCACAGGGACAGACGTCTTCTCTGGGGCCAACGTCCTGACTTTC.

The chain has TRBV6-6 and TRBJ1-1; a weak D match, TRBD1 (6 bases). The CDR3 is made up of 13 amino acids. V shed 7 bases and J shed 10 bases, with 19 bases lying between them. Germline CDR1 reads MNHNY; CDR2 reads SVGAGI (reference sequence). In DNA, the CDR3 is TGTGCCAGCATACAAGGGGGGCATGTAGGAGCTTTCTTT. Its translation is CASIQGGHVGAFF.

The chain recombines TRBV10-2 with TRBJ1-5, with D possibly being TRBD1 (5 bases). V was trimmed by 8 bases and J by 7 bases, leaving 12 bases between them. The germline CDR1 and CDR2 sequences are WSHSY and SAAADI. This CDR3 contains 12 residues. The CDR3 loop is CASAQGDQPQHF. CDR3 sequence (DNA): TGCGCCAGCGCTCAAGGGGACCAGCCCCAGCATTTT.

The chain employs TRBV7-2 and TRBJ1-2, with D possibly being TRBD1 (5 bases). Trimming stripped 5 bases from V and 6 bases from J, with 16 bases between. Germline-derived CDR1 and CDR2 are SGHTA and FQGNSA. The CDR3 covers 14 residues. CDR3 DNA: TGTGCCAGCAGCCCGGTTAGGGGCATAAATGGCTACACCTTC. It codes for CASSPVRGINGYTF.

The genes are TRBV6-1 and TRBJ2-7, with TRBD1 matching 10 bases. The CDR3 covers 13 residues. The J segment lost 3 bases and the V segment lost 8 bases, leaving 4 bases of the junction unmatched. Per germline, CDR1 MNHNS and CDR2 SASEGT. DNA of the CDR3: TGTGCCAGCGAGGGACAGGGGAACTACGAGCAGTACTTC. This gives the protein CASEGQGNYEQYF.

This clonotype was seen more than once but under ten times. V usage is TRBV20-1 and J usage is TRBJ1-5; perhaps TRBD1 as D (5 bases). Germline loops: CDR1 DFQATT, CDR2 SNEGSKA (reference sequence). The CDR3 is 12 residues long. V was shortened by 2 bases and J by 7 bases, with 9 bases between the two germline ends. CDR3 nucleotides: TGCAGTGCTAGACAGGGCGGCCAGCCCCAGCATTTT. Translation: CSARQGGQPQHF.

Only one count was recorded for this clonotype. This sequence joins TRBV18 and TRBJ2-3; D gene ambiguous. Germline values: CDR1 KGHSH, CDR2 LQKENI. V gave up 0 bases and J gave up 5 bases, with 9 bases separating them. This CDR3 contains 14 residues. CDR3 DNA sequence: TGTGCCAGCTCACCACCCGGACGGAGAGATACGCAGTATTTT. Translation gives CASSPPGRRDTQYF.

The gene calls are TRBV7-2 and TRBJ2-7, with D tentatively TRBD1 or TRBD2 (5 bases each). The CDR3 has 15 residues. V was clipped by 0 bases and J by 3 bases, with 12 bases between them. Germline assignment: CDR1 SGHTA and CDR2 FQGNSA. The chain's CDR3 is CASSLAGTGFYEQYF. In DNA, the CDR3 is TGTGCCAGCAGCTTAGCTGGGACCGGATTCTACGAGCAGTACTTC. The full variable domain, with the rest looked up from reference TRBV7-2 and TRBJ2-7, is GAGVSQSPSNKVTEKGKDVELRCDPISGHTALYWYRQSLGQGLEFLIYFQGNSAPDKSGLPSDRFSAERTGGSVSTLTIQRTQQEDSAVYLCASSLAGTGFYEQYFGPGTRLTVT.

This clonotype was recorded a few times. For the CDR3, the DNA is TGCAGCGTTGTCGGCGGGAGGGCCGTAGATACGCAGTATTTT. Translation: CSVVGGRAVDTQYF. J is TRBJ2-3 and V is TRBV29-1; TRBD2 matches 9 bases. The CDR3 is 14 residues long. Per the germline V gene, CDR1 is SQVTM and CDR2 is ANQGSEA. The ends lost 4 bases at V and 5 bases at J; junction bases unmatched: 7.